This T cell receptor (beta chain) was sequenced for a study of T cell responses to AZD1222 COVID-19 vaccine. Points from the study as a whole: Baseline seropositivity characterized only a handful of AZD1222 recipients. The donor cohort was predominantly white British with a female majority, and clonal diversity may have been underestimated. Researchers took repertoire samples only after the peak T cell response had come.

Repertoires were generated with immunoSEQ multiplex PCR, while TCRdb's copy carries only in-frame clones and drops some. The sample shows approximately 110,000 clones, around nine tenths of them seen only once. On this clone: What it binds is not known.

The CDR3 sequence is 15 residues long. The V gene's germline CDR1 is MDHEN and CDR2 SYDVKM. V lost 4 bases and J lost 4; bases outside the gene matches: 5. The sequence derives from an adult in good health. Material: peripheral blood, obtained on day 0 of AZD1222 vaccination. The genes are TRBV28 and TRBJ1-1, with 11 bases fitting TRBD1. CDR3 sequence (DNA): TGTGCCAGCAGTTCTGGAGGGACAGGGGGCACTGAAGCTTTCTTT. Protein sequence: CASSSGGTGGTEAFF. Complete variable domain (other parts from reference TRBV28 and TRBJ1-1): DVKVTQSSRYLVKRTGEKVFLECVQDMDHENMFWYRQDPGLGLRLIYFSYDVKMKEKGDIPEGYSVSREKKERFSLILESASTNQTSMYLCASSSGGTGGTEAFFGQGTRLTVV.